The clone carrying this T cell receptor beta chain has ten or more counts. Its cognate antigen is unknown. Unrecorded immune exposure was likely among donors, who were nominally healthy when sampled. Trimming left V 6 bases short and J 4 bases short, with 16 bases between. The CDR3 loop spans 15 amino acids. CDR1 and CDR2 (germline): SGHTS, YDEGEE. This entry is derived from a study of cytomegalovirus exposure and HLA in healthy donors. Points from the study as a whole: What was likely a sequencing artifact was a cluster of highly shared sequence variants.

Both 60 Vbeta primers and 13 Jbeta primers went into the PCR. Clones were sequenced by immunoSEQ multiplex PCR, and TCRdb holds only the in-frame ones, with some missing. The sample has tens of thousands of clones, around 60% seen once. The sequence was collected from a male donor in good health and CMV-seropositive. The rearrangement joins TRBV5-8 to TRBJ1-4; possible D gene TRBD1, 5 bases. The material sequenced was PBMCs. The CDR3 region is CASNFDLQGNEKLFF. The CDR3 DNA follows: TGTGCCAGCAACTTCGACCTTCAGGGTAATGAAAAACTGTTTTTT. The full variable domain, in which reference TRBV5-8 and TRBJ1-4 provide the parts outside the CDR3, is EAGVTQSPTHLIKTRGQQATLRCSPISGHTSVYWYQQALGLGLQFLLWYDEGEERNRGNFPPRFSGRQFPNYSSELNVNALELEDSALYLCASNFDLQGNEKLFFGSGTQLSVL.